This TCR beta chain appears in the sequencing data of a study of Ad26.COV2.S vaccination and SARS-CoV-2 variants. Findings and limits, study-wide: After vaccination, reports described spike-specific CD8+ and CD4+ T cell responses as showing substantial breadth. Whether participants received vaccine or placebo, their non-spike TCR breadth was similar.

Comment on this clone: Its antigen remains unknown.

Produced via immunoSEQ multiplex PCR; TCRdb's table is partial and in-frame only. The sample carries about 330,000 clones, under 90% recorded once. As for treatment: roughly 20 received Ad26.COV2.S at low or high dose, single or two shots; five or six received placebo; per-sample allocation not given. Sampling occurred on day 63 after the first vaccine or placebo injection. In germline, CDR1 is MNHEY, CDR2 SVGEGT. This CDR3 region has 13 residues. V shed 6 bases and J 12 bases; nucleotides not matched to a gene: 11. The chain recombines TRBV6-2 or TRBV6-3 with TRBJ1-1, with 9 nucleotides matching TRBD1. This receptor was taken from a person between 18 and 65 years old who received the Ad26.COV2.S COVID-19 vaccine or a placebo. Sequencing was performed on peripheral blood, taken in a trial of Ad26.COV2.S vaccine versus placebo. This CDR3 is CASSLGQGRETFF. CDR3 bases: TGTGCCAGCAGCTTGGGACAGGGTCGCGAAACTTTCTTT.